One sample yielded the 27 T cell receptor beta chains listed below, sequenced in a study of blood T cell repertoires in COVID-19. This table comes from immunoSEQ multiplex PCR, and its TCRdb copy is limited to in-frame clones, with some not included. The repertoire holds 450,000 or so clones, with about 90% as singletons. The sample comprised peripheral blood. These receptors were obtained from a man between 18 and 35 years old with COVID-19, enrolled during active disease.

The chain couples TRBV11-3 to TRBJ2-1, with 7 bases identical to TRBD2. V was pared by 1 base and J by 2 bases, with 2 bases of the junction left unmatched. CDR3 size: 15 residues. Looked up from germline, CDR1 is SGHNT and CDR2 is YENEEA. The CDR3 sequence is CASSLGEGTYNEQFF. The CDR3 coding sequence is TGTGCCAGCAGCTTAGGGGAGGGGACCTACAATGAGCAGTTCTTC. Combining the CDR3 with reference TRBV11-3 and TRBJ2-1 gives the whole variable domain EAGVVQSPRYKIIEKKQPVAFWCNPISGHNTLYWYLQNLGQGPELLIRYENEEAVDDSQLPKDRFSAERLKGVDSTLKIQPAELGDSAVYLCASSLGEGTYNEQFFGPGTRLTVL.

The chain has TRBV27 and TRBJ2-2; D unresolved. This CDR3 is built from 14 residues. V was cut by 7 bases and J by 3 bases, with 12 bases left in between. CDR1 is MNHEY, CDR2 SMNVEV, per germline (reference sequence). CDR3 region: CASMMTGHTGELFF. In DNA form, the CDR3 reads TGTGCCAGCATGATGACGGGTCACACCGGGGAGCTGTTTTTT.

A remark on this clone: Additional DNA sequences in this sample encode the identical CDR3. This chain connects TRBV6-5 to TRBJ2-7, with a weak D call TRBD1 (8 bases). Germline V lookup: CDR1 MNHEY, CDR2 SVGAGI. Trimming removed 3 bases at V and 7 bases at J, with 13 bases between. The length of the CDR3 is 13 residues. The CDR3 reads CASSYGQGGEQYF. In DNA form, the CDR3 reads TGTGCCAGCAGTTATGGACAGGGAGGGGAGCAGTACTTC.

This clone was seen a few times. CDR3 nucleotides: TGTGCCAGCGGGAGGAGCGTTGAGCAGTTCTTC. It yields the protein CASGRSVEQFF. The chain is built from TRBV2 and TRBJ2-1; weak D call: TRBD2 (6 bases). Germline values: CDR1 SNHLY, CDR2 FYNNEI. Trimming stripped 8 bases from V and 9 bases from J, with 11 bases between. CDR3 size: 11 residues.

The chain recombines TRBV15 with TRBJ1-1; 7 nucleotides align to TRBD1. Germline values: CDR1 LNHNV, CDR2 YYDKDF (reference sequence). V gave up 5 bases and J gave up 4 bases; unmatched junction bases: 4. The CDR3 runs to 13 residues. This chain's CDR3 is CATSFYRGTEAFF. CDR3 in DNA: TGTGCCACCAGCTTCTACAGGGGCACTGAAGCTTTCTTT. Full variable domain (remainder filled in from reference TRBV15 and TRBJ1-1): DAMVIQNPRYQVTQFGKPVTLSCSQTLNHNVMYWYQQKSSQAPKLLFHYYDKDFNNEADTPDNFQSRRPNTSFCFLDIRSPGLGDTAMYLCATSFYRGTEAFFGQGTRLTVV.

V usage is TRBV12-3 or TRBV12-4 and J usage is TRBJ2-1; 10 bases map to TRBD2. This CDR3 contains 13 residues. V was pared by 4 bases and J by 13 bases, with 7 bases of the junction left unmatched. CDR3 sequence reads: CASSSSLAGVQFF. As DNA, the CDR3 is TGTGCCAGCAGTTCTTCTCTAGCGGGGGTACAGTTCTTC.

For this clone: Other DNA sequences in this specimen translate into the identical CDR3. The chain employs TRBV19 and TRBJ1-5, with 7 bases aligning to TRBD1. Germline V gene lookup returns CDR1 LNHDA and CDR2 SQIVND (reference sequence). After removal of 1 base from V and 2 bases from J, the junction contained 2 bases not matched to a gene. This CDR3 is 15 amino acids long. The CDR3 DNA reads TGTGCCAGTAGTATAGGACAGGGCGGCAATCAGCCCCAGCATTTT. Translating it yields CASSIGQGGNQPQHF.

The chain has TRBV5-1 and TRBJ2-3; unclear D gene. This CDR3 has 15 amino acids. Germline-derived CDR1 and CDR2 are SGHRS and YFSETQ. V lost 2 bases, J lost 1 base, and 11 bases lay in between. Here the CDR3 DNA reads TGCGCCAGCAGCTTCGTTGGCCGGGGCACAGATACGCAGTATTTT. Translating gives CASSFVGRGTDTQYF.

The V and J genes are TRBV9 and TRBJ2-7; 10 bases fit TRBD1. This CDR3 region has 15 residues. CDR1 is SGDLS and CDR2 is YYNGEE in the germline V gene. The V and J ends lost 0 bases and 6 bases, in that order; junction bases with no gene match: 6. The CDR3 here is CASSVGGTGAVEQYF. The CDR3 DNA reads as TGTGCCAGCAGCGTAGGCGGGACAGGGGCTGTCGAGCAGTACTTC.

The rearrangement uses TRBV7-6 and TRBJ2-1; the match to TRBD1 covers 10 bases. V lost 1 base to trimming and J lost 6 bases; unmatched junction nucleotides: 6. The CDR3 has 16 amino acids. From germline, CDR1 is SGHVS and CDR2 FNYEAQ. The CDR3 sequence: CASSLGPGQGFNEQFF. Written as DNA, the CDR3 is TGTGCCAGCAGCTTAGGCCCGGGACAGGGGTTCAATGAGCAGTTCTTC. Variable domain in full (rest from reference TRBV7-6 and TRBJ2-1): GAGVSQSPRYKVTKRGQDVALRCDPISGHVSLYWYRQALGQGPEFLTYFNYEAQQDKSGLPNDRFSAERPEGSISTLTIQRTEQRDSAMYRCASSLGPGQGFNEQFFGPGTRLTVL.

The J gene is TRBJ2-1, the V gene TRBV7-9; D gene ambiguous. CDR3 length equals 13 residues. V lost 8 bases to trimming and J lost 4 bases, with 12 bases between them. Germline CDR1 SEHNR, CDR2 FQNEAQ (reference sequence). The CDR3 is CASFSARYNEQFF. The CDR3 DNA sequence: TGTGCCAGCTTCTCGGCCAGGTACAATGAGCAGTTCTTC.

The sample holds one count of this clone. The rearrangement links TRBV5-4 to TRBJ2-2; 9 nucleotides align to TRBD1. The CDR3 spans 15 residues. Looked up from germline, CDR1 is SGHNT and CDR2 is YYREEE (reference sequence). The V gene end was trimmed by 5 bases and the J gene end by 2 bases; junction bases not matched to a gene: 4. In nucleotides, the CDR3 is TGTGCCAGCAGGCCGGGACAGGGTAACACCGGGGAGCTGTTTTTT. This translates into CASRPGQGNTGELFF.

V usage is TRBV6-5 and J usage is TRBJ2-7; 7 bases agree with TRBD2. The CDR3 consists of 15 residues. V lost 3 bases and J lost 2; bases outside the gene matches: 7. Germline CDR1 is MNHEY and CDR2 is SVGAGI. CDR3 sequence: CASSYGAGEAYEQYF. The CDR3 DNA follows: TGTGCCAGCAGTTATGGTGCGGGGGAAGCCTACGAGCAGTACTTC.

The J gene is TRBJ2-7, the V gene TRBV7-7, with D unresolved. Germline assignment: CDR1 SSHAT and CDR2 FNYEAQ (reference sequence). This CDR3 region has 14 residues. V was shortened by 4 bases and J by 3 bases, with 13 bases between the two germline ends. Here the CDR3 reads CASSSAIQNYEQYF. The CDR3, as DNA: TGTGCCAGCAGCTCGGCCATACAGAACTACGAGCAGTACTTC. Looking up the rest from reference TRBV7-7 and TRBJ2-7 gives the full variable domain: GAGVSQSPRYKVTKRGQDVTLRCDPISSHATLYWYQQALGQGPEFLTYFNYEAQPDKSGLPSDRFSAERPEGSISTLTIQRTEQRDSAMYRCASSSAIQNYEQYFGPGTRLTVT.

V gene TRBV11-3 combines with J gene TRBJ2-1, with D perhaps TRBD2 (6 bases). This CDR3 contains 15 residues. Germline values: CDR1 SGHNT, CDR2 YENEEA. The V gene lost 5 bases and the J gene lost 7 bases, with 18 bases spanning the gap. CDR3 coding DNA: TGTGCCAGCAGCCCTCGTTCCGGGGGAACGAATGAGCAGTTCTTC. It codes for CASSPRSGGTNEQFF.

This chain uses TRBV27 with TRBJ2-5, with TRBD2 as a possible D gene (5 bases). Per germline, CDR1 MNHEY and CDR2 SMNVEV (reference sequence). The CDR3 runs to 16 residues. Between the trimmed V and J ends, which lost 1 base and 3 bases, there was a span of 15 bases. Here the CDR3 reads CASSLYPSGTKETQYF. The CDR3 nucleotides are TGTGCCAGCAGTTTATACCCCTCGGGAACGAAAGAGACCCAGTACTTC.

The chain couples TRBV5-1 to TRBJ1-4, with 9 bases identical to TRBD1. The CDR3 is made up of 14 amino acids. CDR1 SGHRS and CDR2 YFSETQ come from the germline V gene. V was clipped by 4 bases and J by 8 bases; unmatched bases: 6. CDR3 region: CASSPGTGKEKLFF. The DNA of the CDR3 is TGCGCCAGCAGCCCAGGGACAGGGAAGGAAAAACTGTTTTTT.

This chain connects TRBV30 to TRBJ2-2; D unclear. The germline V and J ends were trimmed by 4 bases and 6 bases, with 15 bases remaining between them. Germline-derived CDR1 and CDR2 are GTSNPN and SVGIG (reference sequence). This CDR3 contains 14 residues. CDR3 sequence (DNA): TGTGCCTGGAAAAAAAACATATCCCCCGGGGAGCTGTTTTTT. Protein product: CAWKKNISPGELFF.

The chain combines TRBV7-6 with TRBJ2-1, with a tentative D call TRBD2 (5 bases). This CDR3 has 13 residues. The V gene lost 2 bases and the J gene lost 12 bases, with 14 bases spanning the gap. Germline-derived CDR1 and CDR2 are SGHVS and FNYEAQ. CDR3 nucleotide sequence: TGTGCCAGCAGCTTACAGGAGGACCTGGGGCAGTTCTTC. Translated, it gives CASSLQEDLGQFF.

This clone has at least ten counts. The rearrangement joins TRBV15 to TRBJ2-3; D uncertain. This CDR3 has 13 amino acids. From germline, CDR1 is LNHNV and CDR2 YYDKDF (reference sequence). The V gene lost 0 bases and the J gene lost 5 bases, with 6 bases spanning the gap. The CDR3 spells CATSRDSGDTQYF. CDR3 DNA: TGTGCCACCAGCAGAGATTCGGGAGATACGCAGTATTTT.

This chain uses TRBV3-1 (or the pseudogene TRBV3-2) with TRBJ2-5, with TRBD2 identical over 8 bases. J was trimmed by 4 bases and V by 4 bases; bases with no gene match: 5. The germline V gene encodes CDR1 LGHDT and CDR2 YNNKEL (reference sequence). This CDR3 spans 14 amino acids. In DNA, the CDR3 is TGTGCCAGCAGCCTGCCGGGGGGGGGAGAGACCCAGTACTTC. It encodes CASSLPGGGETQYF.

The chain carries TRBV24-1 and TRBJ1-5; 8 nucleotides agree with TRBD1. This CDR3 spans 14 amino acids. Trimming at V came to 4 bases and at J to 6 bases, leaving 4 bases not matched to a gene. Germline V lookup: CDR1 KGHDR, CDR2 SFDVKD. The CDR3 region has the DNA TGTGCCACCAGTGACCAGGACAGGGCTCAGCCCCAGCATTTT. Translating gives CATSDQDRAQPQHF.

The rearrangement links TRBV4-2 to TRBJ2-2; no reliable D call. CDR1 and CDR2 (germline): LGHNA, YNFKEQ. The germline V and J ends were trimmed by 4 bases and 2 bases, with 8 bases remaining between them. The CDR3 length is 14 residues. The CDR3 region is CASSPRLNTGELFF. The CDR3 nucleotides read TGTGCCAGCAGCCCTCGTCTAAACACCGGGGAGCTGTTTTTT.

V gene TRBV19 combines with J gene TRBJ2-5, with 10 bases matching TRBD1. The germline V gene encodes CDR1 LNHDA and CDR2 SQIVND (reference sequence). The V segment lost 3 bases and the J segment 2 bases; nucleotides outside the gene matches: 9. This CDR3 contains 17 residues. The CDR3 here is CASSILTGGRDQETQYF. CDR3 bases: TGTGCCAGTAGTATTCTGACAGGGGGCAGAGATCAAGAGACCCAGTACTTC.

The gene calls are TRBV21-1 and TRBJ2-5; the D call in the table, TRBD2, was not verified against the DNA. TRBV21-1 is tagged as a pseudogene. The CDR3 loop spans 14 amino acids. In DNA form, the CDR3 reads TGTGCCAGCATTATGGCACTAGCGGAAGAGACCCAGTACTTC. Translating gives CASIMALAEETQYF.

The table lists this clone with a count of one. This rearrangement joins TRBV11-2 to TRBJ1-3; D is unresolved. The germline V gene encodes CDR1 SGHAT and CDR2 FQNNGV. V was pared by 4 bases and J by 0 bases, with 16 bases between. The CDR3 covers 17 residues. CDR3: CASSYRGNSRSGNTIYF. DNA for the CDR3: TGTGCCAGCAGCTATCGAGGGAATTCTCGCTCTGGAAACACCATATATTTT.

The rearrangement uses TRBV2 and TRBJ2-2; 7 nucleotides align to TRBD2. V shed 4 bases, J shed 3 bases, and the junction held 5 bases outside the gene matches. This CDR3 has 15 residues. CDR1 is SNHLY and CDR2 is FYNNEI in the germline V gene. The CDR3 DNA sequence: TGTGCCAGCAGTGTCCAGGGAGGGTACACCGGGGAGCTGTTTTTT. Encoded protein: CASSVQGGYTGELFF.